These 31 T cell receptor beta chains were all obtained from the same sample, sequenced in a study of control samples from healthy donors and cancer patients. Produced via immunoSEQ multiplex PCR; TCRdb's table is partial and in-frame only. Among 70,000 to 75,000 clones listed, about 90% were seen once. Sequenced sample: blood. Every receptor here comes from a woman aged 45-60 years in good health.

The rearrangement joins TRBV3-1 (or the pseudogene TRBV3-2) to TRBJ1-1; TRBD1 is a possible D gene (5 bases). V lost 4 bases and J lost 7, with 7 bases in between. This CDR3 comprises 11 residues. Per germline, CDR1 LGHDT and CDR2 YNNKEL (reference sequence). The CDR3 loop is CASSRGYEAFF. The CDR3 DNA is TGTGCCAGCAGCCGGGGGTATGAAGCTTTCTTT.

As regards this clone: Since a much larger clone is just one base distant, this may be a read error. The chain employs TRBV7-3 and TRBJ2-1; perhaps TRBD2 as D (6 bases). Germline V lookup: CDR1 SGHTA, CDR2 FQGTGA. With 5 bases removed from V and 6 bases from J, the gap between germline ends came to 11 bases. The CDR3 loop spans 13 amino acids. The CDR3 region is CASSQGLTNEQFF. CDR3 nucleotides: TGTGCCAGCAGCCAAGGACTAACCAATGAGCAGTTCTTC.

CDR3 nucleotide sequence: TGTGCCAGCAGCCATCGGGGCGGGAGTAAGCAGACCCAGTACTTC. Translating it yields CASSHRGGSKQTQYF. The J gene is TRBJ2-5, the V gene TRBV3-1 (or the pseudogene TRBV3-2), with 7 bases aligning to TRBD2. This CDR3 contains 15 residues. Germline trimming cut 3 bases from V and 6 bases from J; bases unmatched to any gene: 10. Germline lookup yields CDR1 LGHDT and CDR2 YNNKEL (reference sequence).

The chain recombines TRBV5-1 with TRBJ2-3, with D hard to call. Trimming removed 3 bases from V and 0 bases from J, with 11 bases in between. The CDR3 contains 15 residues. CDR1 is SGHRS, CDR2 YFSETQ, per germline. CDR3 sequence reads: CASSSRITSTDTQYF. The CDR3 nucleotides read TGCGCCAGCAGCTCTAGGATTACTAGCACAGATACGCAGTATTTT.

The genes are TRBV19 and TRBJ1-2, with unresolved D. The V gene lost 0 bases and the J gene lost 6 bases, with 11 bases spanning the gap. The CDR3 spans 14 residues. The V gene's germline CDR1 is LNHDA and CDR2 SQIVND (reference sequence). For the CDR3, the DNA is TGTGCCAGTAGTATAGATTCCGACCTCGATGGCTACACCTTC. It yields the protein CASSIDSDLDGYTF.

CDR3 DNA: TGTGCCAGCAGTTTAGCCCCGGGACAGTCCCTCTACGAGCAGTACTTC. As protein: CASSLAPGQSLYEQYF. The chain has TRBV28 and TRBJ2-7; 7 bases are shared with TRBD1. Germline lookup yields CDR1 MDHEN and CDR2 SYDVKM. With 2 bases clipped from V and 3 bases from J, the junction kept 10 bases outside the gene matches. The CDR3 sequence is 16 residues long.

The chain links TRBV5-1 to TRBJ2-2; possible D gene TRBD2, 5 bases. The germline V gene has CDR1 SGHRS and CDR2 YFSETQ. Between the trimmed V and J ends, which lost 0 bases and 3 bases, there was a span of 6 bases. This CDR3 spans 14 amino acids. The CDR3 sequence is CASSLAGDTGELFF. Written as DNA, the CDR3 is TGCGCCAGCAGCTTGGCCGGGGACACCGGGGAGCTGTTTTTT.

The V and J genes are TRBV25-1 and TRBJ1-5; 9 bases are a match to TRBD1. Germline CDR1 is MGHDK and CDR2 is SYGVNS. This CDR3 region has 14 residues. With V trimmed by 4 bases and J by 6 bases, 4 bases remained unmatched. The CDR3 DNA is TGTGCCAGCAGTGGGACAGGGGTTACTCAGCCCCAGCATTTT. It encodes CASSGTGVTQPQHF. Based on the CDR3 plus reference TRBV25-1 and TRBJ1-5, the full variable domain is EADIYQTPRYLVIGTGKKITLECSQTMGHDKMYWYQQDPGMELHLIHYSYGVNSTEKGDLSSESTVSRIRTEHFPLTLESARPSHTSQYLCASSGTGVTQPQHFGDGTRLSIL.

The chain recombines TRBV12-5 with TRBJ2-4; D might be TRBD1 (6 bases). CDR1 is LGHNT and CDR2 is FRNRAP in the germline V gene. The length of the CDR3 is 14 residues. The V and J ends lost 2 bases and 5 bases respectively, with 10 bases between them. CDR3 amino acids: CASGLTPGENIQYF. CDR3 nucleotides: TGTGCTAGTGGTTTGACCCCAGGGGAAAACATTCAGTACTTC.

J is TRBJ2-1 and V is TRBV5-1; TRBD2 is a possible D gene (6 bases). The CDR3 is 14 residues long. CDR1 is SGHRS and CDR2 is YFSETQ in the germline V gene. The V end was cut by 3 bases, the J end by 7 bases, with 14 bases between. The chain's CDR3 is CASSSGGTRNEQFF. The CDR3 DNA reads TGCGCCAGCAGCTCCGGAGGGACGCGGAATGAGCAGTTCTTC.

The rearrangement uses TRBV3-1 (or the pseudogene TRBV3-2) and TRBJ2-3; TRBD1 matches 10 bases. V lost 1 base, J lost 5 bases, and 3 bases stayed unmatched. This CDR3 comprises 15 residues. From germline, CDR1 is LGHDT and CDR2 YNNKEL (reference sequence). The CDR3 loop reads CASSQGQGAGDTQYF. In DNA, the CDR3 is TGTGCCAGCAGCCAAGGACAGGGGGCTGGAGATACGCAGTATTTT.

The V and J genes are TRBV9 and TRBJ2-5; 10 nucleotides agree with TRBD1. The germline gives CDR1 SGDLS, CDR2 YYNGEE. V was clipped by 3 bases and J by 4 bases; unmatched bases: 6. The CDR3 covers 15 residues. The chain's CDR3 is CASSEGDRGVETQYF. The DNA for the CDR3 is TGTGCCAGCAGCGAGGGGGACAGGGGCGTAGAGACCCAGTACTTC.

This clone was counted a single time. The DNA for the CDR3 is TGCGCCAGCAGCGTACTACAGGGCAACGAGCAGTACTTC. Translation: CASSVLQGNEQYF. The rearrangement links TRBV5-1 to TRBJ2-7, with TRBD1 as a possible D gene (6 bases). This CDR3 region has 13 residues. Germline V lookup: CDR1 SGHRS, CDR2 YFSETQ. The V gene lost 4 bases and the J gene lost 5 bases, with 13 bases spanning the gap.

The chain uses TRBV5-8 and TRBJ2-1; 12 bases are shared with TRBD2. This CDR3 is 17 amino acids long. Germline assignment: CDR1 SGHTS and CDR2 YDEGEE. Losses at the gene ends were 4 bases for V and 7 bases for J; bases not matched to a gene: 12. In DNA form, the CDR3 reads TGTGCCAGCAGCACCCAAGCTAGCGGGAGGGCCTTTAATGAGCAGTTCTTC. Amino acids: CASSTQASGRAFNEQFF.

This clone appeared a few times. The rearrangement links TRBV2 to TRBJ1-3; D is ambiguous. Trimming shortened V by 8 bases and J by 2 bases, and 10 bases separated the two germline ends. The CDR3 length is 13 residues. CDR1 is SNHLY, CDR2 FYNNEI, per germline. The CDR3 nucleotides read TGTGCCAGCCGAGCGGGAGCTGGAAACACCATATATTTT. This encodes CASRAGAGNTIYF.

In nucleotides, the CDR3 is TGCGCCAGCAGCTTGGGGGACAGGGCGTCGAACACTGAAGCTTTCTTT. Protein: CASSLGDRASNTEAFF. The gene calls are TRBV5-1 and TRBJ1-1; 9 bases map to TRBD1. The CDR3 is made up of 16 amino acids. J was trimmed by 1 base and V by 0 bases; bases with no gene match: 4. CDR1 and CDR2 (germline): SGHRS, YFSETQ.

In its sample, this clone was seen once. The gene calls are TRBV5-1 and TRBJ2-1, with D possibly being TRBD2 (5 bases). V was trimmed by 7 bases and J by 10 bases, leaving 15 bases between them. The CDR3 is 12 residues long. In germline, CDR1 is SGHRS, CDR2 YFSETQ. CDR3 in DNA: TGCGCCAGCGCCCAACTAGGTTTAGAGCAGTTCTTC. It translates to CASAQLGLEQFF. Complete variable domain (other parts from reference TRBV5-1 and TRBJ2-1): KAGVTQTPRYLIKTRGQQVTLSCSPISGHRSVSWYQQTPGQGLQFLFEYFSETQRNKGNFPGRFSGRQFSNSRSEMNVSTLELGDSALYLCASAQLGLEQFFGPGTRLTVL.

This rearrangement joins TRBV4-2 to TRBJ2-3; 10 nucleotides match TRBD2. The CDR3 length is 16 residues. V lost 4 bases, J lost 3 bases, and 7 bases stayed unmatched. Germline CDR1 and CDR2: LGHNA and YNFKEQ. CDR3 sequence reads: CASSPGTSEGTDTQYF. The DNA for the CDR3 is TGTGCCAGCAGCCCTGGGACTAGCGAAGGTACAGATACGCAGTATTTT.

This rearrangement joins TRBV27 to TRBJ2-2, with D possibly being TRBD1 (6 bases). The CDR3 loop spans 20 amino acids. V was trimmed by 5 bases and J by 6 bases, leaving 31 bases between them. Per the germline V gene, CDR1 is MNHEY and CDR2 is SMNVEV (reference sequence). In DNA form, the CDR3 reads TGTGCCAGCAGTCCGACTAATCTACAGGGACGGTGGTTCTGGGCCGGGGAGCTGTTTTTT. Its translation is CASSPTNLQGRWFWAGELFF.

V usage is TRBV7-6 and J usage is TRBJ2-1; TRBD2 aligns across 13 bases. The CDR3 length is 16 residues. With V trimmed by 5 bases and J by 3 bases, 4 bases remained unmatched. The germline V gene encodes CDR1 SGHVS and CDR2 FNYEAQ. CDR3: CASSQGLAGNYNEQFF. CDR3 coding DNA: TGTGCCAGCAGCCAGGGACTAGCGGGAAACTACAATGAGCAGTTCTTC.

The chain is built from TRBV6-5 and TRBJ1-2; no firm D call. Germline CDR1 MNHEY, CDR2 SVGAGI. The length of the CDR3 is 13 residues. The ends were cut back, 4 bases at V and 4 bases at J, with 10 bases in the middle. The CDR3 nucleotides are TGTGCCAGCAGTTCTAACAGTGGCTATGGCTACACCTTC. Amino acids: CASSSNSGYGYTF.

The V gene is TRBV2, the J gene TRBJ2-7, with 9 positions matching TRBD1. The germline V gene encodes CDR1 SNHLY and CDR2 FYNNEI. The CDR3 consists of 14 residues. V was clipped by 6 bases and J by 5 bases; unmatched bases: 8. The chain's CDR3 is CASRAQGAVHEQYF. CDR3 coding DNA: TGTGCCAGCAGGGCACAGGGGGCTGTCCACGAGCAGTACTTC.

The V gene is TRBV27, the J gene TRBJ2-7; 11 nucleotides agree with TRBD1. Trimming at V came to 5 bases and at J to 3 bases, leaving 9 bases not matched to a gene. The CDR3 totals 16 residues. CDR1 MNHEY and CDR2 SMNVEV come from the germline V gene (reference sequence). The CDR3: CASSNRDRGLYYEQYF. CDR3 DNA: TGTGCCAGCAGTAACCGGGACAGGGGGTTATACTACGAGCAGTACTTC.

V gene TRBV4-1 combines with J gene TRBJ2-1; D is possibly TRBD1 or TRBD2 (5 bases each). The CDR3 extends over 17 amino acids. From germline, CDR1 is MGHRA and CDR2 YSYEKL. Trimming removed 3 bases from V and 2 bases from J, with 17 bases in between. CDR3 sequence reads: CASSHTTGTPTYNEQFF. Written as DNA, the CDR3 is TGCGCCAGCAGCCACACTACCGGGACCCCCACCTACAATGAGCAGTTCTTC.

This clone occurred once. The chain links TRBV7-2 to TRBJ1-5; the D gene is possibly TRBD1 (6 bases). Trimming took 0 bases from V and 4 from J, leaving 10 bases between them. Germline CDR1 reads SGHTA; CDR2 reads FQGNSA. The length of the CDR3 is 15 residues. CDR3 sequence: CASSLAGTNNQPQHF. The CDR3, as DNA: TGTGCCAGCAGCTTAGCAGGGACAAATAATCAGCCCCAGCATTTT.

The rearrangement links TRBV5-3 to TRBJ2-2; TRBD1 aligns across 9 bases. TRBV5-3 counts as an open reading frame of uncertain function. The CDR3 loop spans 16 amino acids. The V and J ends lost 6 bases and 6 bases, in that order; junction bases with no gene match: 12. The CDR3, as DNA: TGTGCCAGAATCGGCGGGGACAGGGTTGTCTCCGGGGAGCTGTTTTTT. Encoded protein: CARIGGDRVVSGELFF.

The rearrangement links TRBV2 to TRBJ1-1, with 10 positions matching TRBD1. The CDR3 length is 14 residues. Unmatched junction bases numbered 7, after V lost 6 bases and J lost 6 bases. In germline, CDR1 is SNHLY, CDR2 FYNNEI. CDR3: CASRLGQGDAEAFF. The CDR3 nucleotides read TGTGCCAGCAGGCTCGGACAGGGGGACGCTGAAGCTTTCTTT.

The V call is TRBV24-1, the J call TRBJ2-7, with 10 bases lining up with TRBD1. CDR1 KGHDR and CDR2 SFDVKD come from the germline V gene. CDR3 length: 16 residues. Trimming cost V 3 bases and J 4 bases; bases outside gene matches: 8. The CDR3 DNA is TGTGCCACCAGTGATCCCTCGGACAGGGGGTCGTACGAGCAGTACTTC. It is translated as CATSDPSDRGSYEQYF.

The chain links TRBV11-2 to TRBJ2-1, with a possible D match to TRBD2 (6 bases). The V end was cut by 6 bases, the J end by 7 bases, with 13 bases between. Germline loops: CDR1 SGHAT, CDR2 FQNNGV. The CDR3 runs to 13 residues. The DNA of the CDR3 is TGTGCCAGCAGTCGGACTACTGAGAATGAGCAGTTCTTC. It translates to CASSRTTENEQFF.

J is TRBJ1-5 and V is TRBV11-3; D not certain. The CDR3 sequence is 14 residues long. The germline V gene encodes CDR1 SGHNT and CDR2 YENEEA. V lost 8 bases and J lost 3, with 14 bases in between. The CDR3 is CASGDGRFNQPQHF. The CDR3 DNA reads as TGTGCCAGCGGGGATGGACGCTTCAATCAGCCCCAGCATTTT.

This clone was found a few times. The rearrangement uses TRBV6-5 and TRBJ2-3, with D possibly TRBD1 on 6 matching bases. The V end lost 6 bases, the J end lost 1 base, and 11 bases lay between the germline ends. Germline V gene lookup returns CDR1 MNHEY and CDR2 SVGAGI. This CDR3 comprises 14 residues. CDR3 amino acids: CASRLRGGTDTQYF. As DNA, the CDR3 is TGTGCCAGCAGACTCAGGGGTGGCACAGATACGCAGTATTTT.